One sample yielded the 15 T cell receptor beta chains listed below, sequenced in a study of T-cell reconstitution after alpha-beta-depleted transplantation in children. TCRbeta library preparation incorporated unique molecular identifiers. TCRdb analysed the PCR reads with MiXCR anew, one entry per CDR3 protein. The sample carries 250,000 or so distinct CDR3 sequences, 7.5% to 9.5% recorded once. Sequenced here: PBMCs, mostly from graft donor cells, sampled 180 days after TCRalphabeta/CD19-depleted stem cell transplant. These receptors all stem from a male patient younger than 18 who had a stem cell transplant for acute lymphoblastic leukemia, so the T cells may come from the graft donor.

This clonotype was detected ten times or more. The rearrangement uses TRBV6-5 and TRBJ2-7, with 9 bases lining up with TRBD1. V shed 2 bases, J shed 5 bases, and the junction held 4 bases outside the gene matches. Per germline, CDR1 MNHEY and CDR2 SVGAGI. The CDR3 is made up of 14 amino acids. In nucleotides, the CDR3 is TGTGCCAGCAGTTACAGCGGACAGGGGAACGAGCAGTACTTC. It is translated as CASSYSGQGNEQYF.

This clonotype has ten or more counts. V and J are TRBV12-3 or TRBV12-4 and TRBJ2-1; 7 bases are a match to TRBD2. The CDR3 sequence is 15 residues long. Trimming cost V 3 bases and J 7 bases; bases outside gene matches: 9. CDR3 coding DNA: TGTGCCAGCAGTTTGGGGGGGATGACGATTAATGAGCAGTTCTTC. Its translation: CASSLGGMTINEQFF.

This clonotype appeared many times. As DNA, the CDR3 is TGTGCCAGCAGCCAAGGGACAGGGGTCACCGGGGAGCTGTTTTTT. Translation gives CASSQGTGVTGELFF. This chain connects TRBV3-1 to TRBJ2-2; 9 nucleotides agree with TRBD1. The CDR3 sequence is 15 residues long. From germline, CDR1 is LGHDT and CDR2 YNNKEL (reference sequence). Losses at the gene ends were 1 base for V and 4 bases for J; bases not matched to a gene: 1.

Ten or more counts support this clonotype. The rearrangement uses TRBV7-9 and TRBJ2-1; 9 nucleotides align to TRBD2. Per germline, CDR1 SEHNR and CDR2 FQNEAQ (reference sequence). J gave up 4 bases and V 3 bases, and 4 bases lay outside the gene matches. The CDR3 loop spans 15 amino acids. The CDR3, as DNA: TGTGCCAGCAGCTTCCCTAGCGGGACTTACAATGAGCAGTTCTTC. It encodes CASSFPSGTYNEQFF. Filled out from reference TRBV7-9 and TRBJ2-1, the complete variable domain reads DTGVSQNPRHKITKRGQNVTFRCDPISEHNRLYWYRQTLGQGPEFLTYFQNEAQLEKSRLLSDRFSAERPKGSFSTLEIQRTEQGDSAMYLCASSFPSGTYNEQFFGPGTRLTVL.

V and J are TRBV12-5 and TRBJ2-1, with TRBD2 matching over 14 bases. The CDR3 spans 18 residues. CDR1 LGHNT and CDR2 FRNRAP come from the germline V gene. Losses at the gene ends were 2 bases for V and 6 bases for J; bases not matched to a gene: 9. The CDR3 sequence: CASGLPRLAGGTANEQFF. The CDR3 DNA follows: TGTGCTAGTGGTTTGCCTCGACTAGCGGGGGGGACGGCCAATGAGCAGTTCTTC.

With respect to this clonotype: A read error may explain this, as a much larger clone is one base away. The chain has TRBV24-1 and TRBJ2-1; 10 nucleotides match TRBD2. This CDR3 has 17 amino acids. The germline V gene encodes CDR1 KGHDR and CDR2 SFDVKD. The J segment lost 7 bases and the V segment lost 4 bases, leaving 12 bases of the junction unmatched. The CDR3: CATSDSTSGRARNEQFF. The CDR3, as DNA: TGTGCCACCAGTGACTCGACCAGCGGGAGGGCCCGTAATGAGCAGTTCTTC.

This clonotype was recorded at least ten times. The DNA of the CDR3 is TGTGCCAGCAGTTTGGGACAGGCGGTTGAAGCTTTCTTT. This gives the protein CASSLGQAVEAFF. The rearrangement links TRBV27 to TRBJ1-1; 8 positions match TRBD1. Looked up from germline, CDR1 is MNHEY and CDR2 is SMNVEV (reference sequence). Germline trimming cut 3 bases from V and 7 bases from J; bases unmatched to any gene: 4. CDR3 length equals 13 residues.

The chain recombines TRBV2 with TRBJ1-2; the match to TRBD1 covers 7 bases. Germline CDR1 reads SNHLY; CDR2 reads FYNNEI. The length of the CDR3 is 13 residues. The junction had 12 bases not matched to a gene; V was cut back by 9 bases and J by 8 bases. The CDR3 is CARGNRQGEGYTF. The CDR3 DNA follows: TGTGCCAGGGGGAACAGACAGGGTGAGGGCTACACCTTC.

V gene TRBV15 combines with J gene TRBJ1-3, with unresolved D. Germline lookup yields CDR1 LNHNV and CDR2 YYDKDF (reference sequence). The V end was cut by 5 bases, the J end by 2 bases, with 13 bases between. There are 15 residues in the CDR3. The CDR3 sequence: CATSLPGVAGNTIYF. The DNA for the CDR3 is TGTGCCACCAGCCTCCCAGGTGTGGCTGGAAACACCATATATTTT.

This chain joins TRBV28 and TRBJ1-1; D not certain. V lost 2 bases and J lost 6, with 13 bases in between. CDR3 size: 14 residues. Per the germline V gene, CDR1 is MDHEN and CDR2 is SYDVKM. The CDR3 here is CASSLLSGRPEAFF. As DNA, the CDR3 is TGTGCCAGCAGTTTACTTTCGGGGAGGCCTGAAGCTTTCTTT.

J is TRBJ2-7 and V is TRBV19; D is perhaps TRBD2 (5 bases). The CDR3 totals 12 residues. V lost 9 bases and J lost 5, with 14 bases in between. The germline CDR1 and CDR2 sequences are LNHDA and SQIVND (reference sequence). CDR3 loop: CASGDWSDEQYF. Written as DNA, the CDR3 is TGTGCCAGCGGGGATTGGTCGGACGAGCAGTACTTC.

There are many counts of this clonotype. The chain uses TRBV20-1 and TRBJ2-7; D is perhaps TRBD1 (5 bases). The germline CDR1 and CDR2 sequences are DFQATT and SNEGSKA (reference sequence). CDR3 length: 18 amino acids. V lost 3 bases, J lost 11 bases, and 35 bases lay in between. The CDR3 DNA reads TGCAGTGCTAGGGTAGAAGGGGTCTTAGGGCTTAGGGCCCTTGAGGAGTACTTC. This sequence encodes CSARVEGVLGLRALEEYF.

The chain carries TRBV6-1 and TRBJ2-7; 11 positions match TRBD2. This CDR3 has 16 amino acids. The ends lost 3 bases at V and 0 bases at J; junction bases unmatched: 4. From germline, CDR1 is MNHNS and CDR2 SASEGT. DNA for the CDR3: TGTGCCAGCAGTGACCTAGCGGGGGGAAGCTCCTACGAGCAGTACTTC. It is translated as CASSDLAGGSSYEQYF.

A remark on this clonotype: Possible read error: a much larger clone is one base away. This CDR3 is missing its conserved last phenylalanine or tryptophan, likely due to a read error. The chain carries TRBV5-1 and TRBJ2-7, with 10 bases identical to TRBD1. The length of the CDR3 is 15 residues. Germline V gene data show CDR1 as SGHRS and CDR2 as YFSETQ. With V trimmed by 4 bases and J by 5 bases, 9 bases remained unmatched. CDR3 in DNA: TGCGCCAGCAGCCCCCGGACAGGGGGAAGAAACGAGCAGTACTTG. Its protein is CASSPRTGGRNEQYL.

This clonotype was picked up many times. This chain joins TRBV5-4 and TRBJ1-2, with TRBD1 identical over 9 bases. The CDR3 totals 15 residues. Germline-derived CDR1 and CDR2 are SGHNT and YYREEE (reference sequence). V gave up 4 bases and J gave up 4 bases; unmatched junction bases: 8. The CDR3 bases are TGTGCCAGCAGCGGGGTCACGGGACAGGGCTATGGCTACACCTTC. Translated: CASSGVTGQGYGYTF.